This TCR beta chain was sequenced for a study of human T cells and chemical hapten exposure. Regarding time point: patch test 2, 6 weeks after DPC sensitization. Treatment of the sample: therapeutic diphenylcyclopropenone sensitization with weekly scalp DPC. TCRdb used MiXCR to reprocess the RACE reads, holding one entry per CDR3 protein. The sample includes some 350,000 distinct CDR3 sequences, about 6% seen only once; the top ten take more than 5.5%. Overall study results and limits: In comparison with controls, expanded TCRs gave rise to a significantly larger number of large CDR3 similarity clusters.

This clonotype was counted only a few times. Its antigen is not known. The TCR comes from a woman between 18 and 29 years old with alopecia areata. Some clones in this sample may be carry-over from other donors' samples. The sequencing here drew on whole blood, taken in connection with sensitization to the hapten diphenylcyclopropenone (DPC).

CDR3 region: CATSTPDFSYEQYF. DNA of the CDR3: TGTGCCACCAGCACCCCAGACTTCTCCTACGAGCAGTACTTC. The chain recombines TRBV15 with TRBJ2-7; D uncertain. V was clipped by 4 bases and J by 0 bases, with 10 bases between them. CDR3 size: 14 residues. Germline CDR1 and CDR2: LNHNV and YYDKDF (reference sequence).